This T cell receptor (beta chain) was found in a study of blood T cell repertoires in COVID-19. Study context: In each case, the material was cDNA or gDNA derived from T cells, B-cell-depleted T cells, or PBMCs.

Data came from immunoSEQ multiplex PCR; TCRdb stores just in-frame clones and leaves some out. The repertoire consists of about 71,000 clones, with about 80% occurring once and the leading ten covering roughly 13%. Trimming removed 8 bases from V and 6 bases from J, with 9 bases in between. Germline V gene lookup returns CDR1 MGHDK and CDR2 SYGVNS. This CDR3 comprises 11 residues. The receptor was isolated from a woman over 75 with acute or convalescent COVID-19. What was sequenced was peripheral blood. This sequence joins TRBV25-1 and TRBJ2-3, with D possibly TRBD2 on 5 matching bases. The CDR3 region is CASGLGDTQYF. In nucleotides, the CDR3 is TGTGCCAGCGGACTTGGGGATACGCAGTATTTT.